This TCR beta chain was captured in a study of graft-versus-host responses after intestinal transplantation (dated by TCRdb to the early 2020s). In the study overall: Multivisceral, liver-intestinal, or isolated intestinal transplants were received by the recipients. Anti-thymocyte globulin induction was given to all recipients, followed by maintenance tacrolimus and steroids for around three years. After intestinal transplantation, graft-versus-host and host-versus-graft alloreactive T cell clones in the graft, circulation and bone marrow were tracked using bulk TCR-beta CDR3 sequencing. To identify alloreactive clones, pre-transplant mixed lymphocyte reaction products were sequenced and compared with unstimulated pre-transplant donor and recipient T cells. A cohort of some 24 intestinal transplant recipients, including one retransplant, was enrolled, and 3 patients lacking pretransplant specimens were excluded. A peak of at least 4% donor T cells among recipient peripheral blood mononuclear cells was the definition used for donor T cell macrochimerism. Samples from a few later patients were sequenced in-house on an Illumina MiSeq with MiXCR processing rather than by the commercial service. Study-wide conclusions, independent of this receptor: GvH clones were detected in recipient bone marrow, and some of these GvH clones were observed earlier in ileal mucosa or blood, consistent with an intestinal mucosal origin. Conclusions were limited by the relatively low number and heterogeneity of intestinal transplant patients. Peak levels of circulating GvH clones were associated with declines in HvG clones early after transplant. High GvH to HvG T cell clonal ratios were observed in the allografts of patients with donor T cell macrochimerism.

Taken with the paper, the label for time point translates to: cells obtained before transplantation from donor or recipient. CD3+CD4+ and CD3+CD8+ populations were FACS-sorted from unstimulated pre-transplant donor and recipient cells taken from spleen or lymph nodes. Concerning this clone itself: Its antigen is unknown. Base-call qualities are not available, and no considerably larger clone is one nucleotide away.

The CDR3 runs 15 amino acids, cysteine and phenylalanine included. The retained sequence is limited to the CDR3, 45 bases, with the frame set at the first base. At the junction V is shortened by 3 bases and J by 1 base, with 10 bases in between. From the germline V gene (reference sequence), CDR1 is LNHDA and CDR2 is SQIVND. The receptor library was made with the immunoSEQ multiplex PCR assay. In most patients, genomic DNA was isolated using the Qiagen DNeasy Blood and Tissue Kit and sent frozen to Adaptive Biotechnologies for TCR sequencing. High-throughput TCR-beta CDR3 sequencing of genomic DNA from most patients was performed by Adaptive Biotechnologies. Per the authors' processing: TCR sequencing data for more than 15 patients were retrieved from Adaptive's ImmunoSEQ software; a few other patients were processed with MiXCR and VDJtools. To correct CD4 versus CD8 sorting errors, any sequence found in both subsets at a frequency ratio below 5:1 was removed. CDR3 nucleotide sequences shared by donor and recipient were removed because the origin of these sequences could not be assigned. To count as alloreactive, a clone needed at least 2-fold expansion over unstimulated cells and a minimum CFSE-low frequency of 0.002% (template counts) or 0.001% (read counts). Clones were considered mappable if detected in sequenced pre-transplant spleen, lymph node, or MLR CFSE-low populations of the donor or recipient. The cumulative frequency of alloreactive clones was calculated as a percentage of all sequences, weighted by copy number. TCRdb provides this immuneACCESS table in a form limited to in-frame rearrangements. Some clones are lacking; in checked studies, under half of them reflect an unresolved V gene, and why the rest are absent is not known. That table supplies the V and J calls and clone size; D and trimming were determined from the DNA. Across this sample there are fewer than 120,000 clones, with roughly 95% seen only once. The ten largest account for 0.4% to 0.55% of the sample.

The sample in question was unstimulated CD8+ T cells sorted from spleen or lymph node cells, obtained before intestinal transplant. The sequence joins TRBV19 to TRBJ1-5, with TRBD1 as a weak D call on 5 bases. This TCR was sampled from a human donor who received an intestinal transplant. The CDR3 reads as follows: CASSITGLSNQPQHF. The nucleotides read TGTGCCAGTAGTATCACGGGGCTGAGCAATCAGCCCCAGCATTTT.